The source of this T cell receptor beta chain is a study of monozygotic twins with inflammatory bowel disease. Study-level points and caveats: Twin concordance left repertoire similarity unchanged, with limited power a possible explanation for this lack of difference.

Remarks on this clonotype: What it recognizes is unknown.

Total RNA input per TCR library was about 3,400 ng. Nested amplification of TCRalpha and TCRbeta cDNA involved two PCRs of roughly 17 and 9 cycles. One entry per CDR3 protein, without DNA, is what TCRdb gives after re-calling the 5' RACE reads. The table gives 300,000 to 350,000 distinct CDR3 sequences; the top ten clones make up approximately 2% of it. Germline-derived CDR1 and CDR2 are MNHEY and SVGAGI. There are 16 residues in the CDR3. The origin of this receptor is a human donor with ulcerative colitis or Crohn's disease, or a healthy co-twin of an affected twin (not recorded which). The source material was blood. The rearrangement joins TRBV6-5 to TRBJ2-1; TCRdb designates TRBD1, a call that cannot be tested without DNA. CDR3 amino acids: CASSPRQGARYNEQFF.